Shown below are 17 T cell receptor beta chains from a single sample sequenced in a study of early T cells in non-severe SARS-CoV-2 infection. TCRdb called the 5' RACE reads again in MiXCR, with one record for every CDR3 protein. Among 60,000 to 70,000 distinct CDR3 sequences listed, over 8% were seen once. Sample: whole blood. These receptors were obtained from an adult who was a healthcare worker with PCR-confirmed SARS-CoV-2 infection or an uninfected control (not recorded which).

This clonotype was seen repeatedly, ten times or more. The rearrangement links TRBV12-3 or TRBV12-4 to TRBJ2-7, with unresolved D. This CDR3 spans 11 amino acids. Trimming cost V 3 bases and J 4 bases, with 4 bases left between them. CDR3 nucleotides: TGTGCCAGCAGTTTTGAGTACGAGCAGTACTTC. Protein product: CASSFEYEQYF.

The chain has TRBV27 and TRBJ2-7, with TRBD1 as a possible D gene (8 bases). V lost 5 bases and J 1 base, leaving 15 bases between the germline ends. Germline CDR1 MNHEY, CDR2 SMNVEV (reference sequence). The CDR3 runs 15 residues. CDR3 bases: TGTGCCAGCAGTCGTACAGGGGGGGTTTCCTACGAGCAGTACTTC. It codes for CASSRTGGVSYEQYF.

The sample holds many counts of this clonotype. This chain connects TRBV20-1 to TRBJ2-7, with D perhaps TRBD1 (6 bases). The CDR3 runs to 16 residues. Germline CDR1 is DFQATT and CDR2 is SNEGSKA (reference sequence). V shed 0 bases and J shed 1 base, with 16 bases lying between them. The CDR3 bases are TGCAGTGCTAGAGATCTCGGCAGGGGTGAGTCCTACGAGCAGTACTTC. This translates into CSARDLGRGESYEQYF.

This clonotype came up many times. The chain couples TRBV7-2 to TRBJ2-2, with 9 bases lining up with TRBD2. V was pared by 4 bases and J by 0 bases, with 0 bases of the junction left unmatched. Germline CDR1 reads SGHTA; CDR2 reads FQGNSA. CDR3 length: 15 residues. DNA for the CDR3: TGTGCCAGCAGCTCTAGCGGGACGAACACCGGGGAGCTGTTTTTT. It specifies CASSSSGTNTGELFF.

The CDR3 region is CASSPPVLDRDASPLHF. Written as DNA, the CDR3 is TGTGCCAGCAGCCCACCCGTCCTCGACAGGGACGCCTCACCCCTCCACTTT. V and J are TRBV28 and TRBJ1-6, with 7 bases that match TRBD1. Trimming cost V 6 bases and J 10 bases; bases outside gene matches: 18. The CDR3 has 17 residues. Germline CDR1 and CDR2: MDHEN and SYDVKM. The whole variable domain, filled in from reference TRBV28 and TRBJ1-6, reads DVKVTQSSRYLVKRTGEKVFLECVQDMDHENMFWYRQDPGLGLRLIYFSYDVKMKEKGDIPEGYSVSREKKERFSLILESASTNQTSMYLCASSPPVLDRDASPLHFGNGTRLTVT.

Many counts were recorded for this clonotype. The chain uses TRBV7-6 and TRBJ2-7; 8 bases line up with TRBD1. The trim removed 3 bases at V and 1 base at J, leaving 2 bases unmatched. The germline gives CDR1 SGHVS, CDR2 FNYEAQ. The CDR3 runs 14 residues. The CDR3 here is CASSFDRGSYEQYF. Here the CDR3 DNA reads TGTGCCAGCAGCTTTGACAGGGGTTCCTACGAGCAGTACTTC.

This clonotype was picked up many times. This chain connects TRBV20-1 to TRBJ2-2; TRBD2 matches at 13 bases. Germline values: CDR1 DFQATT, CDR2 SNEGSKA (reference sequence). With V trimmed by 0 bases and J by 7 bases, 8 bases remained unmatched. The CDR3 consists of 17 residues. CDR3 protein: CSARDPRLAGGGGELFF. The CDR3 nucleotides read TGCAGTGCTAGAGATCCCCGACTAGCGGGAGGTGGCGGGGAGCTGTTTTTT.

This clonotype was counted only a few times. The J gene is TRBJ2-7, the V gene TRBV6-1, with 9 bases lining up with TRBD2. CDR3 length: 14 amino acids. Germline V CDR1 and CDR2: MNHNS, SASEGT. With V trimmed by 7 bases and J by 6 bases, 10 bases remained unmatched. DNA of the CDR3: TGTGCCAGCACCGGGGTAGCGGGAGCCCTCGAGCAGTACTTC. Protein: CASTGVAGALEQYF.

This clonotype was detected a few times. This rearrangement joins TRBV29-1 to TRBJ1-1; D perhaps matches TRBD1 (5 bases). This CDR3 has 13 amino acids. Germline assignment: CDR1 SQVTM and CDR2 ANQGSEA. The V end lost 4 bases, the J end lost 1 base, and 10 bases lay between the germline ends. The CDR3 here is CSVAAGTNTEAFF. CDR3 nucleotide sequence: TGCAGCGTTGCCGCAGGGACGAACACTGAAGCTTTCTTT.

This clonotype was detected only a few times. V and J are TRBV12-3 or TRBV12-4 and TRBJ2-5, with 8 bases that match TRBD1. The CDR3 covers 15 residues. The V segment lost 0 bases and the J segment 1 base; nucleotides outside the gene matches: 1. CDR3 coding DNA: TGTGCCAGCAGTTTAGCGCAGGGGGCCCAAGAGACCCAGTACTTC. The encoded protein is CASSLAQGAQETQYF.

The chain employs TRBV20-1 and TRBJ1-2, with D possibly TRBD1 on 6 matching bases. This CDR3 region has 11 residues. The germline CDR1 and CDR2 sequences are DFQATT and SNEGSKA (reference sequence). DNA of the CDR3: TGCATGTTTGGGGGGGCCTATGGCTACACCTTC. Protein sequence: CMFGGAYGYTF.

The chain is built from TRBV9 and TRBJ2-2; no reliable D call. Trimming pared 0 bases from V and 2 bases from J, leaving 8 bases between. Per the germline V gene, CDR1 is SGDLS and CDR2 is YYNGEE. The CDR3 consists of 15 residues. The CDR3: CASSVVGPNTGELFF. The CDR3 bases are TGTGCCAGCAGCGTAGTAGGACCAAACACCGGGGAGCTGTTTTTT.

The table lists this clonotype with many counts. The V gene is TRBV4-3, the J gene TRBJ2-5, with D possibly being TRBD1 (5 bases). The CDR3 contains 13 residues. The V gene's germline CDR1 is LGHNA and CDR2 YSLEER. The V gene lost 1 base and the J gene lost 5 bases, with 8 bases spanning the gap. CDR3 sequence reads: CASSQAGAETQYF. CDR3 coding DNA: TGCGCCAGCAGCCAAGCTGGGGCGGAGACCCAGTACTTC.

The gene calls are TRBV20-1 and TRBJ2-5; D is uncertain. Germline V CDR1 and CDR2: DFQATT, SNEGSKA (reference sequence). The CDR3 loop spans 12 amino acids. V was clipped by 0 bases and J by 3 bases, with 5 bases between them. As DNA, the CDR3 is TGCAGTGCTAGAGATATGAAAGAGACCCAGTACTTC. Amino acid sequence: CSARDMKETQYF.

Only a few counts were recorded for this clonotype. The chain combines TRBV11-2 with TRBJ2-7, with TRBD1 identical over 7 bases. The V gene end was trimmed by 1 base and the J gene end by 1 base; junction bases not matched to a gene: 7. CDR3 size: 16 residues. The germline gives CDR1 SGHAT, CDR2 FQNNGV. CDR3 residues: CASSLVPGQFSYEQYF. CDR3 in DNA: TGTGCCAGCAGCTTAGTCCCGGGACAGTTTTCCTACGAGCAGTACTTC.

The chain joins TRBV6-2 or TRBV6-3 to TRBJ2-1, with TRBD1 as a possible D gene (6 bases). Germline V gives CDR1 MNHEY, CDR2 SVGEGT. V lost 3 bases, J lost 6 bases, and 12 bases lay in between. CDR3 size: 14 residues. CDR3 sequence: CASSYDGQSNEQFF. In DNA, the CDR3 is TGTGCCAGCAGTTATGATGGACAGAGCAATGAGCAGTTCTTC.

This clonotype turned up a few times. V is TRBV5-1 and J is TRBJ2-6; no reliable D call. Germline V gene data show CDR1 as SGHRS and CDR2 as YFSETQ. This CDR3 region has 15 residues. V dropped 3 bases and J dropped 1 base, with 8 bases sitting between them. CDR3 amino acids: CASSSDGSGANVLTF. CDR3 sequence (DNA): TGCGCCAGCAGCTCTGACGGATCTGGGGCCAACGTCCTGACTTTC. The complete variable domain, with remaining parts taken from reference TRBV5-1 and TRBJ2-6, reads KAGVTQTPRYLIKTRGQQVTLSCSPISGHRSVSWYQQTPGQGLQFLFEYFSETQRNKGNFPGRFSGRQFSNSRSEMNVSTLELGDSALYLCASSSDGSGANVLTFGAGSRLTVL.